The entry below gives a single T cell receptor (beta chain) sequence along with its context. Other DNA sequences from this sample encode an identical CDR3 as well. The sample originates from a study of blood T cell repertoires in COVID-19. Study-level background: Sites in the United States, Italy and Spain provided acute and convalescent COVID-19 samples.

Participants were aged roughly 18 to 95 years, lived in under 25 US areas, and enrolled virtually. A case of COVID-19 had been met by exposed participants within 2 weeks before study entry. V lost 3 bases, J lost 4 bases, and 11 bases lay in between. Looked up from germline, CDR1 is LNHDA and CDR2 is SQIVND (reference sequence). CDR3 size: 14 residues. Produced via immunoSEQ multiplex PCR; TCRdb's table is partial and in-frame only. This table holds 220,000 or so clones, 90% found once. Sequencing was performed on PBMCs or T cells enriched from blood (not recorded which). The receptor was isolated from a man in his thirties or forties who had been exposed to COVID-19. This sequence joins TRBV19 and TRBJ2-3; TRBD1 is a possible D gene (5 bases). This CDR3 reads CASSIQGSSDTQYF. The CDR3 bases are TGTGCCAGTAGTATCCAGGGAAGTTCAGATACGCAGTATTTT.